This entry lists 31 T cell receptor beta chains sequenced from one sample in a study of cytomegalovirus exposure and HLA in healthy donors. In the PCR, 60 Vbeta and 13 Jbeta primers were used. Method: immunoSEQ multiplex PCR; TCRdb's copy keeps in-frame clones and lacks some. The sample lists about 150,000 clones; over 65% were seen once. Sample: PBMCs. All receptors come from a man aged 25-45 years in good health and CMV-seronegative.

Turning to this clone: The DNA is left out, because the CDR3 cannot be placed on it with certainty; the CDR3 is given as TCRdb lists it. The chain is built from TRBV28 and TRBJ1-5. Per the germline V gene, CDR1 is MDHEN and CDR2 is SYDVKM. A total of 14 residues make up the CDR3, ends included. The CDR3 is CASSFGRGNQPQNF.

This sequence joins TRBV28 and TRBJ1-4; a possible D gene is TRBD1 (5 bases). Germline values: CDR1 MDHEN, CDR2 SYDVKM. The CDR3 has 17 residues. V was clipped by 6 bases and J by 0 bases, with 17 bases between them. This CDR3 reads CASSTPGQSSTNEKLFF. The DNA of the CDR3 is TGTGCCAGCAGCACCCCAGGACAATCCTCAACTAATGAAAAACTGTTTTTT.

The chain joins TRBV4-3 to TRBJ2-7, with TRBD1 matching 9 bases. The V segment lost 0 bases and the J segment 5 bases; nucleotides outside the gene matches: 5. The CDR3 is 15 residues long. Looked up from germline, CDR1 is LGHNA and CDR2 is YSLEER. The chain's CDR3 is CASSQDLTGGDEQYF. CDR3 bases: TGCGCCAGCAGCCAAGATCTAACAGGGGGCGACGAGCAGTACTTC.

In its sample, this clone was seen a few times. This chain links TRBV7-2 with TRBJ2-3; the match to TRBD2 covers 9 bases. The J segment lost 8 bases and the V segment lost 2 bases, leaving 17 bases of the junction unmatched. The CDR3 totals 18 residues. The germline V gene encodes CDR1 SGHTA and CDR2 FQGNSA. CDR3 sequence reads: CASSLISAGGGALATQYF. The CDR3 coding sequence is TGTGCCAGCAGCTTAATCTCAGCGGGGGGTGGAGCCCTAGCTACGCAGTATTTT.

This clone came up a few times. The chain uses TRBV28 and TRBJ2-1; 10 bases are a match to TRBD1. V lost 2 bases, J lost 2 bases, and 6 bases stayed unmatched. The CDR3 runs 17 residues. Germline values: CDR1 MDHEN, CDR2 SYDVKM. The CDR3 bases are TGTGCCAGCAGTTTAGACAGGGGGCGCCGGGCCTACAATGAGCAGTTCTTC. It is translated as CASSLDRGRRAYNEQFF.

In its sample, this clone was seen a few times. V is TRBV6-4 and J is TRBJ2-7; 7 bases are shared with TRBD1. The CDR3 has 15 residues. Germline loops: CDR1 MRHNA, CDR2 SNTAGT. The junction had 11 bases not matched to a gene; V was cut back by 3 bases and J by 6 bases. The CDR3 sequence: CASSEVGQGVGEQYF. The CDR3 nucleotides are TGTGCCAGCAGTGAGGTCGGGCAGGGGGTCGGCGAGCAGTACTTC.

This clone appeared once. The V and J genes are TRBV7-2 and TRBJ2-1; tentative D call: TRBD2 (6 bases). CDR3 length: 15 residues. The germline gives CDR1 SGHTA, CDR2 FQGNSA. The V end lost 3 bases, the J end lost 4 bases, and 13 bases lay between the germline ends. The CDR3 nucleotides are TGTGCCAGCAGCTTCCCGCCGCGGGGTTACAATGAGCAGTTCTTC. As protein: CASSFPPRGYNEQFF.

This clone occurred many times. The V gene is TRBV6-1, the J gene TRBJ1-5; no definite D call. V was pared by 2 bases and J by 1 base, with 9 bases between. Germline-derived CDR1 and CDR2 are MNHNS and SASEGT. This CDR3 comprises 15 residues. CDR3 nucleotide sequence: TGTGCCAGCAGTGAATGGCAGGCCAGCAATCAGCCCCAGCATTTT. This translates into CASSEWQASNQPQHF.

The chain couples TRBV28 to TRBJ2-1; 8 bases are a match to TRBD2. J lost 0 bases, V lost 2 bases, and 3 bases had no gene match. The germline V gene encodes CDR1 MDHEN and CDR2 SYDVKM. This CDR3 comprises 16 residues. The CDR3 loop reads CASSLPGGGSYNEQFF. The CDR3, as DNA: TGTGCCAGCAGTTTACCGGGGGGGGGCTCCTACAATGAGCAGTTCTTC.

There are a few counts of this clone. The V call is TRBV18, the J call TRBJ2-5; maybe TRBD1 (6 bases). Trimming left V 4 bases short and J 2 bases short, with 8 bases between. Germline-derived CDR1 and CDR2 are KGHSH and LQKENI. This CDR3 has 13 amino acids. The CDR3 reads CASSQDSQETQYF. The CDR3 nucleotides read TGTGCCAGCTCACAGGACAGTCAAGAGACCCAGTACTTC.

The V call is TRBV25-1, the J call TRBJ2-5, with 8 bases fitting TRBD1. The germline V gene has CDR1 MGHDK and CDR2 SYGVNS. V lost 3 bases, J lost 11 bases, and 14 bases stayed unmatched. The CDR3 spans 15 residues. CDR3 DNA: TGTGCCAGCAGTGACTCAGGGGGCGCCGTGAGAGAGCAGTACTTC. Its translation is CASSDSGGAVREQYF.

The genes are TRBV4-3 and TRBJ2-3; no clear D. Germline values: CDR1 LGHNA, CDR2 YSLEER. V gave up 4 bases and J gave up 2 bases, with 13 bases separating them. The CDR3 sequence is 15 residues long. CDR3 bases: TGCGCCAGCAGCCCAGACTTGTTTTCCACAGATACGCAGTATTTT. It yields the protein CASSPDLFSTDTQYF.

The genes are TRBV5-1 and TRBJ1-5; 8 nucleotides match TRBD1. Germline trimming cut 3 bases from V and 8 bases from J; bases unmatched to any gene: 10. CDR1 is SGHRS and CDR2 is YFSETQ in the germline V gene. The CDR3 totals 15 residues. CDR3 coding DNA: TGCGCCAGCAGCTGGACCGGGACAGGTTATGAGCCCCAGCATTTT. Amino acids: CASSWTGTGYEPQHF.

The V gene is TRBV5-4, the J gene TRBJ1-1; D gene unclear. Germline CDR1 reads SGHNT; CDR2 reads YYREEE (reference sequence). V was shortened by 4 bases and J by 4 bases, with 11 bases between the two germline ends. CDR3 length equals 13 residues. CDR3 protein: CASSETSFTEAFF. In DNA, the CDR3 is TGTGCCAGCAGCGAGACATCGTTCACTGAAGCTTTCTTT.

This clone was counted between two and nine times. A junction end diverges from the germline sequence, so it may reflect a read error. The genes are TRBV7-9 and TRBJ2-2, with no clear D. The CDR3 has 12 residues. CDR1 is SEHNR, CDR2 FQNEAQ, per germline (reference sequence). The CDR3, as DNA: TGTTCCAGCAGCTTATCGGCCGGGGAGCTGTTTTTT. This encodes CSSSLSAGELFF.

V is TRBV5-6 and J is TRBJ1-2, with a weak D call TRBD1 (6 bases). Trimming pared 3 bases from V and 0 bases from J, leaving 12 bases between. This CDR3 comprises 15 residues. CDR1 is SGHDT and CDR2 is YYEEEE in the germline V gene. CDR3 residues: CASSSRDTPNYGYTF. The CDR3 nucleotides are TGTGCCAGCAGCTCCCGGGACACTCCTAACTATGGCTACACCTTC.

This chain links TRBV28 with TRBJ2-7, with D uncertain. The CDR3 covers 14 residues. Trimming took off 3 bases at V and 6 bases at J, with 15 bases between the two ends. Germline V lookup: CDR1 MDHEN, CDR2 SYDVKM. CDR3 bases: TGTGCCAGCAGTTTGTCAAGCCCCCCTATCGAGCAGTACTTC. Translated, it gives CASSLSSPPIEQYF.

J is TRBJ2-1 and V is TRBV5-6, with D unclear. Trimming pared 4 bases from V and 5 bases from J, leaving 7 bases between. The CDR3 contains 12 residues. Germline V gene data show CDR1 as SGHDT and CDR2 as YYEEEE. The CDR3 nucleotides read TGTGCCAGCAGCAGAGGCAACAATGAGCAGTTCTTC. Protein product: CASSRGNNEQFF.

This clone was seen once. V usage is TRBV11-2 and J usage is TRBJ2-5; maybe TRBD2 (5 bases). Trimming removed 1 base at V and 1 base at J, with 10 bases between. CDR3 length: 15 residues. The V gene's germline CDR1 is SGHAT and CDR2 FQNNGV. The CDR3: CASSLGGQFQETQYF. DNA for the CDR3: TGTGCCAGCAGCTTAGGAGGGCAGTTCCAAGAGACCCAGTACTTC.

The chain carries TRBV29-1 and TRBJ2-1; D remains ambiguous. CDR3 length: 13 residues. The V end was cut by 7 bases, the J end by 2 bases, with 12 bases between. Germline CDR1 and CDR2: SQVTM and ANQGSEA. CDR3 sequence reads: CSADRSTYNEQFF. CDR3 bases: TGCAGCGCGGATAGGAGTACCTACAATGAGCAGTTCTTC.

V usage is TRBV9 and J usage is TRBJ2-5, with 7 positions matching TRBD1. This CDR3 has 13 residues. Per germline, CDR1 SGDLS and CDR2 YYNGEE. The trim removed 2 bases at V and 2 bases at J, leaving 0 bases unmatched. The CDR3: CASSVTGQETQYF. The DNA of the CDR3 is TGTGCCAGCAGCGTGACAGGGCAAGAGACCCAGTACTTC.

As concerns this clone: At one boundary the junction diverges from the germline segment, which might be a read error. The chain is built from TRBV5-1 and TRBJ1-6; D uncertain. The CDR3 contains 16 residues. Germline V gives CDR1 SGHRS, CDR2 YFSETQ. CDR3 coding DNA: TGCGCCAGCAGCCCCCCATGGGCGGGGAATAATTCACCCCTCAACTTT. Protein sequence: CASSPPWAGNNSPLNF. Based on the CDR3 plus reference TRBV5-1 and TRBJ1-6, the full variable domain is KAGVTQTPRYLIKTRGQQVTLSCSPISGHRSVSWYQQTPGQGLQFLFEYFSETQRNKGNFPGRFSGRQFSNSRSEMNVSTLELGDSALYLCASSPPWAGNNSPLNFGNGTRLTVT.

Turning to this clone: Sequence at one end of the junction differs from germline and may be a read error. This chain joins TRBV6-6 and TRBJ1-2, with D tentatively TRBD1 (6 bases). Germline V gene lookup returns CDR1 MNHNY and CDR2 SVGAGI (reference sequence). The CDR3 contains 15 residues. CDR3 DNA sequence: TGTGCCAGCAGTTACCGAGAACAGGGTAGCTATGGCTACCCCTTC. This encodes CASSYREQGSYGYPF.

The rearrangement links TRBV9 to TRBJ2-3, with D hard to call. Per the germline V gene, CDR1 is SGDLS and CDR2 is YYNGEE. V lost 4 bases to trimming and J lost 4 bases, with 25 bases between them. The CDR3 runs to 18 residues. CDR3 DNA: TGTGCCAGCAGCTTATCCAGGCTGGGTGGCGTGCAGGCAGATACGCAGTATTTT. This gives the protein CASSLSRLGGVQADTQYF.

The chain's CDR3 is CASSLEQYNSPLHF. For the CDR3, the DNA is TGTGCCAGCAGCTTAGAACAGTATAATTCACCCCTCCACTTT. The chain uses TRBV7-8 and TRBJ1-6; D is uncertain. The V and J ends lost 1 base and 4 bases respectively, with 5 bases between them. This CDR3 has 14 amino acids. Germline V gene lookup returns CDR1 SGHVS and CDR2 FQNEAQ.

CDR3 nucleotides: TGTGCCAGTAGTAAATATGGGCTAGCGGGGGCGACGTACACCGGGGAGCTGTTTTTT. The encoded protein is CASSKYGLAGATYTGELFF. This chain uses TRBV19 with TRBJ2-2; 10 bases agree with TRBD2. This CDR3 is built from 19 residues. Germline lookup yields CDR1 LNHDA and CDR2 SQIVND (reference sequence). Trimming cost V 4 bases and J 3 bases; bases outside gene matches: 14.

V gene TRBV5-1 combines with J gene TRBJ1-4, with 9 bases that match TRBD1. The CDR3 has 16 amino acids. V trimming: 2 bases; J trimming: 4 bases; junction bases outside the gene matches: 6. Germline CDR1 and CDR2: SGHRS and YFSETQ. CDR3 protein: CASSLTGGAVNEKLFF. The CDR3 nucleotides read TGCGCCAGCAGCTTAACAGGGGGCGCAGTTAATGAAAAACTGTTTTTT.

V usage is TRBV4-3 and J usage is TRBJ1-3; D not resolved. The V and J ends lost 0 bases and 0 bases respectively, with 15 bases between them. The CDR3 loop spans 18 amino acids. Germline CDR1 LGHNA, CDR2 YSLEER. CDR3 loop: CASSQEPAAVLSGNTIYF. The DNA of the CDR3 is TGCGCCAGCAGCCAAGAACCGGCGGCCGTACTCTCTGGAAACACCATATATTTT.

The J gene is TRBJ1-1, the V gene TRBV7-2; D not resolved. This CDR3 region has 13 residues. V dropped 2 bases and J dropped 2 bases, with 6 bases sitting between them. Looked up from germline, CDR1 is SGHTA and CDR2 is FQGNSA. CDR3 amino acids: CASSLPSNTEAFF. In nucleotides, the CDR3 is TGTGCCAGCAGCTTACCATCAAACACTGAAGCTTTCTTT.

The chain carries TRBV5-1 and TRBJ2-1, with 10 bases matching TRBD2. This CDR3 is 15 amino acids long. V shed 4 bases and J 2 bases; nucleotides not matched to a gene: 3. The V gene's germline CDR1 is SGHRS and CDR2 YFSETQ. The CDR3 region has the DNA TGCGCCAGCAGCCTAAGCGGGGGGGCCTACAATGAGCAGTTCTTC. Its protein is CASSLSGGAYNEQFF.

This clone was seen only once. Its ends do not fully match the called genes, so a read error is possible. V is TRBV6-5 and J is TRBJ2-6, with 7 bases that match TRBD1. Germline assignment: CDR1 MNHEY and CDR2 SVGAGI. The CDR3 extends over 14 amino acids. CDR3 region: CASTTGSGANVLPF. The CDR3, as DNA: TGTGCCAGCACGACAGGGTCTGGGGCCAACGTCCTGCCTTTC.